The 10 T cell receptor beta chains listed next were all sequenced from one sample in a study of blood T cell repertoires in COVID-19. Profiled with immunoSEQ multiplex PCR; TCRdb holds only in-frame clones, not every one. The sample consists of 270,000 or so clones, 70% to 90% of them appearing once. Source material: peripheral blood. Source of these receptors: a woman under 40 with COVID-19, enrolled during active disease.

CDR3 in DNA: TGTGCCAGCAGTGTGGGGTTCGTAGCGGGGGTTCATAACCTCTACGAGCAGTACTTC. This codes for CASSVGFVAGVHNLYEQYF. The V call is TRBV6-1, the J call TRBJ2-7; the match to TRBD2 covers 9 bases. CDR3 length: 19 residues. Germline loops: CDR1 MNHNS, CDR2 SASEGT. V was clipped by 4 bases and J by 3 bases; unmatched bases: 19.

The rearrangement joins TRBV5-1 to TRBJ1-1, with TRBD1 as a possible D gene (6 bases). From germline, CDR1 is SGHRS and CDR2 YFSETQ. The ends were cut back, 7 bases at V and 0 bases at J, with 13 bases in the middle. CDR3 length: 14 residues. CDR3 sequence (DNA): TGCGCCAGCTCCCCGGGACACCTGAACACTGAAGCTTTCTTT. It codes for CASSPGHLNTEAFF.

The CDR3 here is CASSLYGAYEQYF. DNA for the CDR3: TGCGCCAGCAGCTTGTACGGAGCCTACGAGCAGTACTTC. J is TRBJ2-7 and V is TRBV5-1; no clear D gene. Germline assignment: CDR1 SGHRS and CDR2 YFSETQ. With 1 base removed from V and 2 bases from J, the gap between germline ends came to 7 bases. The CDR3 contains 13 residues.

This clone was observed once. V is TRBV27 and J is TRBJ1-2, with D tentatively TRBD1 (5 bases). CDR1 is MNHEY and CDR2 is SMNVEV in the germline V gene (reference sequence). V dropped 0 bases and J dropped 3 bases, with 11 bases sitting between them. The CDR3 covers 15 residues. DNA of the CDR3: TGTGCCAGCAGTTTATCGATAGGCAGGGACTATGGCTACACCTTC. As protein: CASSLSIGRDYGYTF.

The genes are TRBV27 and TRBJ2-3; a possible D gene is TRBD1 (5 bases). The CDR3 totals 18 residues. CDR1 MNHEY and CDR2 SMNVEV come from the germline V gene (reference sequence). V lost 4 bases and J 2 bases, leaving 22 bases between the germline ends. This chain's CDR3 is CASSSTLETALNTDTQYF. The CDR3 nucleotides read TGTGCCAGCAGTTCCACGCTTGAGACAGCACTCAACACAGATACGCAGTATTTT.

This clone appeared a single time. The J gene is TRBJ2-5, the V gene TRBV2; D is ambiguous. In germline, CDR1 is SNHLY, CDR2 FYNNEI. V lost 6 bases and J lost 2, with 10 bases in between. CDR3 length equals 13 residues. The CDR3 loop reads CASRTPPQETQYF. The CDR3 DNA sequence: TGTGCCAGCAGGACACCCCCACAAGAGACCCAGTACTTC.

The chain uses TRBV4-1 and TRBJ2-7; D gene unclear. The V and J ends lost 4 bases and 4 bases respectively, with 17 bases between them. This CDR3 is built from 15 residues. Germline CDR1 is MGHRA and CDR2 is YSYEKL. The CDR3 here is CASSRDSLTLYEQYF. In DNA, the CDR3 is TGCGCCAGCAGCCGAGACTCCCTGACACTTTACGAGCAGTACTTC.

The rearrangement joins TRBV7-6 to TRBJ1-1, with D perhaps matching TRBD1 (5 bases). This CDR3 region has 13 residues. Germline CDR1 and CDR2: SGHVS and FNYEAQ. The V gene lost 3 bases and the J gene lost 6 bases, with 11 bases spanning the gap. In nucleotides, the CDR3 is TGTGCCAGCAGCTTTCGGGGGAGGGCTGAAGCTTTCTTT. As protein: CASSFRGRAEAFF.

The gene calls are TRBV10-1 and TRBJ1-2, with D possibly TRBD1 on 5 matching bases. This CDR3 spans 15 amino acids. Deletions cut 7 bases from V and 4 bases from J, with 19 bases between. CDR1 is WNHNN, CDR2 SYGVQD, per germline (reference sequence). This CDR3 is CASIWGGNLFYGYTF. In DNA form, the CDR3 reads TGCGCCAGCATATGGGGCGGGAATCTGTTCTATGGCTACACCTTC.

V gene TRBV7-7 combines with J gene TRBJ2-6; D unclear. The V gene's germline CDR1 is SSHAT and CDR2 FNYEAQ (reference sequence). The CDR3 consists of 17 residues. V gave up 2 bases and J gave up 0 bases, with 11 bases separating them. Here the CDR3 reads CASSLFDSHSGANVLTF. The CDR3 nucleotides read TGTGCCAGCAGCTTATTTGACTCCCACTCTGGGGCCAACGTCCTGACTTTC.